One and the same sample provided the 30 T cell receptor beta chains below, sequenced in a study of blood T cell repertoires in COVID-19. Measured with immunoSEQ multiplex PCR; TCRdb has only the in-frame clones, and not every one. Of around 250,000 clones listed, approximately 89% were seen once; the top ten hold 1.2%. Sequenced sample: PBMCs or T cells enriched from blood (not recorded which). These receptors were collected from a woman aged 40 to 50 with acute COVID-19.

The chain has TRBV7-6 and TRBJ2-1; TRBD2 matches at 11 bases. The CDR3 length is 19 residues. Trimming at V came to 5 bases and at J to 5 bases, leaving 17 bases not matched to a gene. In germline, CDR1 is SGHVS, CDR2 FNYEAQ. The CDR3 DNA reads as TGTGCCAGCAGCGAATTCGGACTAGCGGGTCTAAATCAAAACAATGAGCAGTTCTTC. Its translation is CASSEFGLAGLNQNNEQFF. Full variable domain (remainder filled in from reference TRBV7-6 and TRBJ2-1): GAGVSQSPRYKVTKRGQDVALRCDPISGHVSLYWYRQALGQGPEFLTYFNYEAQQDKSGLPNDRFSAERPEGSISTLTIQRTEQRDSAMYRCASSEFGLAGLNQNNEQFFGPGTRLTVL.

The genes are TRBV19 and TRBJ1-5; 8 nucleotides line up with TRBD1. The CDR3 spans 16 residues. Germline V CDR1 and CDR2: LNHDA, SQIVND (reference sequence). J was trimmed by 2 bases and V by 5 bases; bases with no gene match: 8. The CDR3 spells CASSLQGQGRNQPQHF. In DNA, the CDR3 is TGTGCCAGTAGTCTTCAAGGACAGGGCCGCAATCAGCCCCAGCATTTT.

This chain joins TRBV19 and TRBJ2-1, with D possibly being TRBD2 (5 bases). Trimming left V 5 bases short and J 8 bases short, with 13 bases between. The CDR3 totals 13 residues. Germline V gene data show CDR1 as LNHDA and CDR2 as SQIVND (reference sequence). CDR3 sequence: CASSQDGIYEQFF. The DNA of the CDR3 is TGTGCCAGTAGTCAGGACGGGATTTATGAGCAGTTCTTC.

The CDR3 nucleotides are TGTGCCAGCAGCTTCCGCCAGTACACCGGGGAGCTGTTTTTT. Translated, it gives CASSFRQYTGELFF. The gene calls are TRBV11-3 and TRBJ2-2; no clear D. The CDR3 loop spans 14 amino acids. The V and J ends lost 3 bases and 3 bases respectively, with 8 bases between them. Germline CDR1 is SGHNT and CDR2 is YENEEA. The variable domain in full, with the rest retrieved from reference TRBV11-3 and TRBJ2-2, is EAGVVQSPRYKIIEKKQPVAFWCNPISGHNTLYWYLQNLGQGPELLIRYENEEAVDDSQLPKDRFSAERLKGVDSTLKIQPAELGDSAVYLCASSFRQYTGELFFGEGSRLTVL.

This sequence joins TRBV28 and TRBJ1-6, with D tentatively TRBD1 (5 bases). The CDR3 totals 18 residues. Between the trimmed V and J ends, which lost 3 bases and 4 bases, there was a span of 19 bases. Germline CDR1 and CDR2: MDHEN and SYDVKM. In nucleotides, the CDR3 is TGTGCCAGCAGTTTCAGGAGCCAGGGAAAGGGATATAATTCACCCCTCCACTTT. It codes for CASSFRSQGKGYNSPLHF.

CDR3 protein: CASSLEQGAGVEAFF. CDR3 nucleotides: TGTGCCAGCAGCTTAGAACAGGGGGCAGGGGTTGAAGCTTTCTTT. V and J are TRBV11-3 and TRBJ1-1, with 9 bases aligning to TRBD1. Germline CDR1 is SGHNT and CDR2 is YENEEA. The CDR3 sequence is 15 residues long. Trimming at V came to 0 bases and at J to 7 bases, leaving 6 bases not matched to a gene. The entire variable domain, with the rest obtained from reference TRBV11-3 and TRBJ1-1, is as follows: EAGVVQSPRYKIIEKKQPVAFWCNPISGHNTLYWYLQNLGQGPELLIRYENEEAVDDSQLPKDRFSAERLKGVDSTLKIQPAELGDSAVYLCASSLEQGAGVEAFFGQGTRLTVV.

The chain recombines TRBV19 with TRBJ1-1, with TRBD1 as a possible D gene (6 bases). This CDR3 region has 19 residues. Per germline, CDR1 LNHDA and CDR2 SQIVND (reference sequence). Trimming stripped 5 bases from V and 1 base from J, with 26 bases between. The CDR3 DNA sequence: TGTGCCAGTAGTCTGGGGGTGGGGGACATGGTAATCACGAACACTGAAGCTTTCTTT. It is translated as CASSLGVGDMVITNTEAFF.

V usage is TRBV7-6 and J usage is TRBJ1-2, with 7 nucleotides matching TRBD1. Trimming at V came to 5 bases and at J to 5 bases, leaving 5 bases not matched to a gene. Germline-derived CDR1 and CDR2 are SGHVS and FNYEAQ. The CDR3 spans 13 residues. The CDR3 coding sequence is TGTGCCAGCAGCCGGGGACAGTTGTATGGCTACACCTTC. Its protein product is CASSRGQLYGYTF.

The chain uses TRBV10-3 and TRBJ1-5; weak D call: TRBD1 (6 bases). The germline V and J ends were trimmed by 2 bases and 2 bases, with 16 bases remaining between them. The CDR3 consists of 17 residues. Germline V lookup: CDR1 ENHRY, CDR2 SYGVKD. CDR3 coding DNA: TGTGCCATCAGTGAGGGACAGACTCCGGAAGGCAATCAGCCCCAGCATTTT. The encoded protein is CAISEGQTPEGNQPQHF.

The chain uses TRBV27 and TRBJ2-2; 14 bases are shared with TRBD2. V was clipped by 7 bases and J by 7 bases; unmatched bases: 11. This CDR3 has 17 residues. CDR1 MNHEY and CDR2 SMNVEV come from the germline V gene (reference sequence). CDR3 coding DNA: TGTGCCAGCACAAGGACTAGCGGGAGGAGAAGTATCGGGGAGCTGTTTTTT. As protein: CASTRTSGRRSIGELFF.

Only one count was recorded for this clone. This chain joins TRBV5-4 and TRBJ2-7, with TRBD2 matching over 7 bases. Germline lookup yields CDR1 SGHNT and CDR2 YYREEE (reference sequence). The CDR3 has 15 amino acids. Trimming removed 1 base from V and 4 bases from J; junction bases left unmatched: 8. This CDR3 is CASSLPGTTSYEQYF. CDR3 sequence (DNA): TGTGCCAGCAGCTTGCCGGGGACTACCTCATACGAGCAGTACTTC.

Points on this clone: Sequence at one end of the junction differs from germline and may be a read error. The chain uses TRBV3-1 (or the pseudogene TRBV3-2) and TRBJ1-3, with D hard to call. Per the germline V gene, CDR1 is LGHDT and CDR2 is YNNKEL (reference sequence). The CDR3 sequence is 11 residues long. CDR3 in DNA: TGTGCCAGCAGCCAAGATCGCGCCGTAGATTTT. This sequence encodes CASSQDRAVDF.

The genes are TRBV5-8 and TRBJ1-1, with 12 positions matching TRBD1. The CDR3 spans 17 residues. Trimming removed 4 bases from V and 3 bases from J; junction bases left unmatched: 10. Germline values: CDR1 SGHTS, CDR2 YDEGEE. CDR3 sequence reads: CASSPGTGGPTYTEAFF. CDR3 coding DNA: TGTGCCAGCAGCCCCGGGACAGGGGGCCCGACGTACACTGAAGCTTTCTTT.

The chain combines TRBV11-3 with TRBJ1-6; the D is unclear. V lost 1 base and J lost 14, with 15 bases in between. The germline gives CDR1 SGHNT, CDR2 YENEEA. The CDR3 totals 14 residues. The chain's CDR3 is CASSLALHSNALHF. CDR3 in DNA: TGTGCCAGCAGCTTAGCACTACATAGTAATGCCCTCCACTTT.

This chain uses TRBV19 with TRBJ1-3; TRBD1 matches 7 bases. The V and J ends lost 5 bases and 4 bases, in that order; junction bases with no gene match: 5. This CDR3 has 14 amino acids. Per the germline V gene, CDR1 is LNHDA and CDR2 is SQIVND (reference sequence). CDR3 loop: CASSPGTEGNTIYF. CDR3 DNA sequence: TGTGCCAGTAGTCCAGGGACAGAAGGAAACACCATATATTTT.

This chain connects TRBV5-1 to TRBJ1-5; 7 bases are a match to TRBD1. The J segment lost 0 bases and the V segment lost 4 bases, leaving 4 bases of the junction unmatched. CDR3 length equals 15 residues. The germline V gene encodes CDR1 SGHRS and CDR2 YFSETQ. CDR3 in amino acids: CASSPTGLSNQPQHF. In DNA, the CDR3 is TGCGCCAGCAGCCCGACAGGGCTTAGCAATCAGCCCCAGCATTTT.

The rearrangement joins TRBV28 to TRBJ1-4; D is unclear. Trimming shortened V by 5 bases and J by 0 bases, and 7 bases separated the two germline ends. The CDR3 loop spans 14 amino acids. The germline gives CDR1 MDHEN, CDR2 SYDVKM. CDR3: CASSPRATNEKLFF. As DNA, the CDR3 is TGTGCCAGCAGTCCCCGAGCAACTAATGAAAAACTGTTTTTT.

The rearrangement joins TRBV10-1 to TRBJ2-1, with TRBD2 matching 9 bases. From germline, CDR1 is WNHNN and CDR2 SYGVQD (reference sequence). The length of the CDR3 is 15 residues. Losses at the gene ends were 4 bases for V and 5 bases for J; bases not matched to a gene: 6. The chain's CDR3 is CASSVGAGGDNEQFF. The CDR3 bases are TGCGCCAGCAGTGTGGGAGCGGGAGGCGACAATGAGCAGTTCTTC.

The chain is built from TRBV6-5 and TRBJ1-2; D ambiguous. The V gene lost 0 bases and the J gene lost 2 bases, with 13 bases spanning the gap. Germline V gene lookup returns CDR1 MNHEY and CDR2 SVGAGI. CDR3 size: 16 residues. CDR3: CASSYSVRVDNYGYTF. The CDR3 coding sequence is TGTGCCAGCAGTTACTCAGTGCGGGTCGACAACTATGGCTACACCTTC.

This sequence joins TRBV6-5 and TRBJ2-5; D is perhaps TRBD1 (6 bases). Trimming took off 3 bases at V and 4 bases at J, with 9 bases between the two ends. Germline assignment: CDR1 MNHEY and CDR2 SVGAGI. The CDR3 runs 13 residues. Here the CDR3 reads CASSYEGGETQYF. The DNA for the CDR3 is TGTGCCAGCAGTTATGAAGGGGGAGAGACCCAGTACTTC.

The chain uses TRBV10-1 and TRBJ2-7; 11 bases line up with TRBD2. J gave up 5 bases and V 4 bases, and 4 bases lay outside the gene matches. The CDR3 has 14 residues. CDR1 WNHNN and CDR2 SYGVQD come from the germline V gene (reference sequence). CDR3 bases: TGCGCCAGCAGTGGACTAGCGGGAATACACGAGCAGTACTTC. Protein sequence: CASSGLAGIHEQYF.

The CDR3 reads CASSKKVDRLLERGNEKLFF. The CDR3 DNA reads TGTGCCAGCAGCAAAAAGGTAGACAGACTCCTTGAGCGGGGTAATGAAAAACTGTTTTTT. The chain has TRBV21-1 and TRBJ1-4. TRBV21-1 is a pseudogene. This CDR3 comprises 20 residues.

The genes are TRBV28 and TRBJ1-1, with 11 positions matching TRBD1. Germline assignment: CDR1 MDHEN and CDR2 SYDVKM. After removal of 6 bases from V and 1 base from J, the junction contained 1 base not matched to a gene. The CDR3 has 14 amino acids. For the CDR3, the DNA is TGTGCCAGCAGGGGACAGGGGGGGAACACTGAAGCTTTCTTT. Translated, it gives CASRGQGGNTEAFF.

This CDR3 reads CAWSALGQADGYTF. Written as DNA, the CDR3 is TGTGCCTGGAGCGCCCTGGGTCAGGCCGATGGCTACACCTTC. This sequence joins TRBV30 and TRBJ1-2; D is unclear. Trimming pared 3 bases from V and 6 bases from J, leaving 17 bases between. The CDR3 covers 14 residues. CDR1 and CDR2 (germline): GTSNPN, SVGIG (reference sequence).

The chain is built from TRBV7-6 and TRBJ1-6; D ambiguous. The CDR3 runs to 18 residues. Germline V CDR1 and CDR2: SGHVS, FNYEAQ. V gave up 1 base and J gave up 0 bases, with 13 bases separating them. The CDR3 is CASSLVAAEDSYNSPLHF. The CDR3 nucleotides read TGTGCCAGCAGCTTAGTGGCGGCAGAGGACTCCTATAATTCACCCCTCCACTTT.

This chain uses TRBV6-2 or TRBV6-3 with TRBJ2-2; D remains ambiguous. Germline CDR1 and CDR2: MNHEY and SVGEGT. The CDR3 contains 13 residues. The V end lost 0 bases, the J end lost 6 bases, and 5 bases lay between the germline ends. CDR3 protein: CASSYSAAGELFF. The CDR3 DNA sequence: TGTGCCAGCAGTTACTCGGCCGCCGGGGAGCTGTTTTTT.

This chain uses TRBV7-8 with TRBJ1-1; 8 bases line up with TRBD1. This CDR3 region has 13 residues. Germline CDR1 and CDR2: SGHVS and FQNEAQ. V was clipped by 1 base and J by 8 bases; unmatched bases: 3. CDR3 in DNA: TGTGCCAGCAGCTTAGGGGGGGACAGGGAAGCTTTCTTT. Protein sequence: CASSLGGDREAFF.

This CDR3 reads CASSRLAERTDTQYF. DNA for the CDR3: TGCGCCAGCAGCCGACTAGCGGAGCGCACAGATACGCAGTATTTT. The chain combines TRBV4-1 with TRBJ2-3; 9 nucleotides align to TRBD2. Trimming took 4 bases from V and 1 from J; bases not matched to a gene: 3. The CDR3 loop spans 15 amino acids. Germline V gene lookup returns CDR1 MGHRA and CDR2 YSYEKL.

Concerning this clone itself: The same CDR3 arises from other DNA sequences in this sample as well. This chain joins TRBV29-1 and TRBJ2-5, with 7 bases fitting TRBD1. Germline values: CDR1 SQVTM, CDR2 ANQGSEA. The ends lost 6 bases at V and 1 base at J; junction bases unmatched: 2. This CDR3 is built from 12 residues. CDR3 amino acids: CSVRTGQETQYF. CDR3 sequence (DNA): TGCAGCGTCAGGACAGGCCAAGAGACCCAGTACTTC.

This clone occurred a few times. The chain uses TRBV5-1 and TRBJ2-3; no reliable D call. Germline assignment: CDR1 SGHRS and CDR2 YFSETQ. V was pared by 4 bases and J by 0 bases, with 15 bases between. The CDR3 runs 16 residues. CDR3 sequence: CASSPPGGSSTDTQYF. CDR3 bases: TGCGCCAGCAGCCCCCCAGGTGGCTCTAGCACAGATACGCAGTATTTT.